The 15 T cell receptor beta chains reported below all come from one sample, sequenced in a study of blood T cell repertoires in COVID-19. Produced via immunoSEQ multiplex PCR; TCRdb's table is partial and in-frame only. The table shows 160,000 or so clones, with approximately 93% occurring only once. Sequenced material: peripheral blood. The receptors originated from a woman in her sixties with COVID-19, enrolled during active disease.

This sequence joins TRBV7-9 and TRBJ2-1, with 11 nucleotides matching TRBD2. CDR1 SEHNR and CDR2 FQNEAQ come from the germline V gene (reference sequence). Germline trimming cut 7 bases from V and 6 bases from J; bases unmatched to any gene: 5. The CDR3 consists of 14 residues. The CDR3 protein is CASKGLADINEQFF. CDR3 coding DNA: TGTGCCAGCAAGGGACTAGCGGATATCAATGAGCAGTTCTTC.

This chain links TRBV11-3 with TRBJ2-5; a weak D match, TRBD1 (6 bases). Germline CDR1 SGHNT, CDR2 YENEEA. There are 14 residues in the CDR3. V was clipped by 5 bases and J by 1 base, with 11 bases between them. CDR3 DNA sequence: TGTGCCAGCAGCGGCGGACAGCCCCAAGAGACCCAGTACTTC. Translation gives CASSGGQPQETQYF.

There are a few counts of this clone. This chain joins TRBV24-1 and TRBJ2-1; D perhaps matches TRBD1 (5 bases). The V end lost 3 bases, the J end lost 9 bases, and 11 bases lay between the germline ends. The V gene's germline CDR1 is KGHDR and CDR2 SFDVKD. The CDR3 contains 13 residues. For the CDR3, the DNA is TGTGCCACCAGTGATCCCAGGGATCCTGAGCAGTTCTTC. It is translated as CATSDPRDPEQFF.

The chain links TRBV4-1 to TRBJ1-2, with 8 bases identical to TRBD1. V shed 1 base, J shed 5 bases, and the junction held 6 bases outside the gene matches. The CDR3 extends over 15 amino acids. Germline-derived CDR1 and CDR2 are MGHRA and YSYEKL. The CDR3 DNA sequence: TGCGCCAGCAGCCAAGCGACAGGGGATCGATATGGCTACACCTTC. It codes for CASSQATGDRYGYTF.

V gene TRBV5-5 combines with J gene TRBJ1-1; 7 bases map to TRBD1. Germline values: CDR1 SGHKS, CDR2 YYEKEE (reference sequence). The CDR3 spans 17 residues. With V trimmed by 3 bases and J by 4 bases, 15 bases remained unmatched. The CDR3 DNA is TGTGCCAGCAGCTGGGGGGCAAAAACAGGGGTCGGCACTGAAGCTTTCTTT. Translating it yields CASSWGAKTGVGTEAFF.

This sequence joins TRBV7-2 and TRBJ1-5, with 7 bases that match TRBD1. The germline gives CDR1 SGHTA, CDR2 FQGNSA. The CDR3 contains 14 residues. Trimming took 7 bases from V and 3 from J; bases not matched to a gene: 6. The CDR3 reads CASKPDRDNQPQHF. CDR3 nucleotides: TGTGCCAGCAAACCCGACAGGGACAATCAGCCCCAGCATTTT.

The chain has TRBV6-5 and TRBJ2-1; D may be TRBD2 (7 bases). The CDR3 consists of 12 residues. Germline V gene sequence: CDR1 MNHEY, CDR2 SVGAGI. Trimming shortened V by 0 bases and J by 14 bases, and 11 bases separated the two germline ends. The CDR3 is CASSYSGGREFF. The CDR3 DNA reads TGTGCCAGCAGTTACTCCGGGGGGCGAGAGTTCTTC.

This chain links TRBV19 with TRBJ1-6, with D hard to call. This CDR3 spans 14 amino acids. Trimming took 0 bases from V and 13 from J, leaving 13 bases between them. Germline values: CDR1 LNHDA, CDR2 SQIVND (reference sequence). CDR3: CASSIDAGPAPLHF. In DNA, the CDR3 is TGTGCCAGTAGTATAGACGCAGGCCCTGCGCCCCTCCACTTT.

As DNA, the CDR3 is TGTGCCAGCAGTGACGTGCGATCTAACCGTTCACCCCTCCACTTT. This sequence encodes CASSDVRSNRSPLHF. The chain carries TRBV6-1 and TRBJ1-6, with no clear D. Germline CDR1 reads MNHNS; CDR2 reads SASEGT. With 3 bases removed from V and 9 bases from J, the gap between germline ends came to 15 bases. This CDR3 contains 15 residues.

This chain links TRBV30 with TRBJ2-7, with a weak D call TRBD2 (5 bases). Germline V gene lookup returns CDR1 GTSNPN and CDR2 SVGIG (reference sequence). Trimming removed 2 bases from V and 5 bases from J, with 16 bases in between. CDR3 size: 14 residues. The CDR3 loop is CAWSRGGSLDEQYF. The CDR3, as DNA: TGTGCCTGGAGTCGGGGTGGTAGTCTGGACGAGCAGTACTTC.

V and J are TRBV9 and TRBJ1-4; 8 bases align to TRBD1. Germline V gives CDR1 SGDLS, CDR2 YYNGEE. The J segment lost 7 bases and the V segment lost 2 bases, leaving 10 bases of the junction unmatched. This CDR3 has 16 residues. The CDR3 here is CASSVFGQGLGEKLFF. CDR3 bases: TGTGCCAGCAGCGTCTTTGGACAGGGTTTGGGTGAAAAACTGTTTTTT.

The chain joins TRBV10-2 to TRBJ1-1; possible D gene TRBD1, 6 bases. The germline V gene encodes CDR1 WSHSY and CDR2 SAAADI. Between the trimmed V and J ends, which lost 3 bases and 3 bases, there was a span of 11 bases. This CDR3 has 14 amino acids. CDR3 protein: CASSDRGSYTEAFF. CDR3 nucleotides: TGCGCCAGCAGTGACAGGGGATCATACACTGAAGCTTTCTTT.

The chain carries TRBV5-6 and TRBJ1-2, with 9 bases fitting TRBD1. The CDR3 loop spans 15 amino acids. The germline gives CDR1 SGHDT, CDR2 YYEEEE. V dropped 4 bases and J dropped 4; count of bases not matched to a gene: 8. Written as DNA, the CDR3 is TGTGCCAGCAGCGATCCGGGACAGGGAGCCTATGGCTACACCTTC. It is translated as CASSDPGQGAYGYTF.

Points on this clone: The same CDR3 is also encoded by other DNA sequences in this sample. This chain uses TRBV6-5 with TRBJ1-2; 7 positions match TRBD1. With 7 bases clipped from V and 8 bases from J, the junction kept 7 bases outside the gene matches. CDR1 is MNHEY and CDR2 is SVGAGI in the germline V gene. The CDR3 has 12 amino acids. This chain's CDR3 is CASTRQGWGYTF. The CDR3 DNA reads as TGTGCCAGCACCAGACAGGGTTGGGGCTACACCTTC.

The chain recombines TRBV10-3 with TRBJ2-7, with D tentatively TRBD1 (5 bases). The CDR3 totals 11 residues. Trimming removed 7 bases from V and 5 bases from J, with 9 bases in between. The germline CDR1 and CDR2 sequences are ENHRY and SYGVKD. CDR3 nucleotide sequence: TGTGCCATCAAGGGGCAGGACGAGCAGTACTTC. Translated, it gives CAIKGQDEQYF.